Listed below are T cell receptor beta chains from one sample, sequenced in a study of cytomegalovirus exposure and HLA in healthy donors. The method was immunoSEQ multiplex PCR; TCRdb's version includes in-frame clones alone and lacks a portion of them. The sample consists of over 150,000 clones, roughly 88% of them appearing once. The material sequenced was PBMCs. The source is a young woman in good health and CMV-seropositive. Both conserved end residues are trimmed from each CDR3. For some rows the clone size is stated as once, few or many, or as a class when expanded; others skip it.

V gene,clone size,CDR3 protein
TRBV5-1,few,ASSPGQTNTGELF
TRBV2,-,ASRGQLNTEAF
TRBV7-6,-,ASSPQTRVDTEAF
TRBV25-1,-,ASSETRTVGEQY
TRBV28,-,ASSLYQRRAYEQY
TRBV4-2,once,ASSQAFRDRVAEAF
TRBV4-2,-,ASSQLARGIGIQY
TRBV5-1,once,ASSSYLQAGRTYEQY
TRBV28,-,ASRKKSGEQF
TRBV6-6,-,ASNLSGGYGYT
TRBV11-3,-,ASSLAGVDETQY
TRBV30,-,AWSVSGGFSTDTQY
TRBV6-1,-,ASSDWQATDTQY
TRBV7-2,once,ASSPAGGSQETQY
TRBV28,-,ASSPALRGPRMNTEAF